The 16 T cell receptor beta chains below come from one sample, sequenced in a study of shared clonotypes between healthy human individuals. Some clones are missing from TCRdb's copy, which holds only in-frame ones; the method was immunoSEQ multiplex PCR. In the table there are hundreds of thousands of clones, around 80% of which are singletons. Source material: PBMCs. The receptors were gathered from a woman aged 35 to 49 in good health. Some clones in this sample may be carry-over from other donors' samples.

The chain uses TRBV29-1 and TRBJ2-3; tentatively, D is TRBD2 (5 bases). Germline V gene sequence: CDR1 SQVTM, CDR2 ANQGSEA. V was clipped by 4 bases and J by 6 bases, with 14 bases between them. This CDR3 has 13 amino acids. The CDR3 DNA sequence: TGCAGCGTTGCGGCGAATACTAGGGATACGCAGTATTTT. This gives the protein CSVAANTRDTQYF.

This clone was seen a few times. In the same sample, other DNA sequences code for this CDR3. The rearrangement joins TRBV7-9 to TRBJ1-2; 8 nucleotides line up with TRBD1. The CDR3 sequence is 13 residues long. The ends lost 1 base at V and 5 bases at J; junction bases unmatched: 0. Germline loops: CDR1 SEHNR, CDR2 FQNEAQ (reference sequence). The CDR3: CASSLGTGYGYTF. In DNA, the CDR3 is TGTGCCAGCAGCTTAGGGACAGGGTATGGCTACACCTTC.

The chain couples TRBV6-1 to TRBJ2-1; no reliable D call. The ends were cut back, 0 bases at V and 4 bases at J, with 10 bases in the middle. There are 15 residues in the CDR3. Germline loops: CDR1 MNHNS, CDR2 SASEGT. CDR3 coding DNA: TGTGCCAGCAGTGAAGCATGGAATAGATACAATGAGCAGTTCTTC. Translation gives CASSEAWNRYNEQFF.

CDR3 loop: CASSQALLQGAGYGYTF. The CDR3 DNA reads TGCGCCAGCAGCCAAGCCCTTTTACAGGGGGCGGGCTATGGCTACACCTTC. The chain carries TRBV4-3 and TRBJ1-2; 9 bases align to TRBD1. V lost 1 base to trimming and J lost 4 bases; unmatched junction nucleotides: 10. The germline V gene encodes CDR1 LGHNA and CDR2 YSLEER. The CDR3 length is 17 residues.

The chain recombines TRBV9 with TRBJ1-2; no firm D call. The V end was cut by 4 bases, the J end by 7 bases, with 14 bases between. There are 13 residues in the CDR3. Germline lookup yields CDR1 SGDLS and CDR2 YYNGEE. CDR3 DNA: TGTGCCAGCAGCCTCCTTGGCGGGAGTGGCTACACCTTC. It is translated as CASSLLGGSGYTF.

This chain connects TRBV28 to TRBJ2-5; D gene unclear. In germline, CDR1 is MDHEN, CDR2 SYDVKM. The CDR3 loop spans 15 amino acids. Deletions cut 6 bases from V and 1 base from J, with 15 bases between. CDR3 bases: TGTGCCAGCAGCCGCAGTAGCCCGGCCCAAGAGACCCAGTACTTC. Its protein product is CASSRSSPAQETQYF.

The V call is TRBV30, the J call TRBJ2-6; weak D call: TRBD1 (5 bases). V shed 0 bases and J shed 1 base, with 7 bases lying between them. The CDR3 runs 15 residues. Germline CDR1 and CDR2: GTSNPN and SVGIG (reference sequence). The CDR3 is CAWSVSGSGANVLTF. Written as DNA, the CDR3 is TGTGCCTGGAGTGTCTCAGGGTCTGGGGCCAACGTCCTGACTTTC.

The chain joins TRBV2 to TRBJ1-2; tentatively, D is TRBD1 (6 bases). This CDR3 spans 15 amino acids. V was cut by 2 bases and J by 0 bases, with 10 bases left in between. CDR1 is SNHLY, CDR2 FYNNEI, per germline. The CDR3 region is CASSERGRANYGYTF. The CDR3 DNA follows: TGTGCCAGCAGTGAACGGGGGCGAGCTAACTATGGCTACACCTTC.

The V gene is TRBV29-1, the J gene TRBJ2-2; TRBD1 aligns across 9 bases. This CDR3 is built from 14 residues. The junction had 4 bases not matched to a gene; V was cut back by 6 bases and J by 2 bases. Germline V gene data show CDR1 as SQVTM and CDR2 as ANQGSEA. The CDR3 nucleotides are TGCAGCGTACAGGGGGCGGTCAACACCGGGGAGCTGTTTTTT. Translating gives CSVQGAVNTGELFF.

The chain joins TRBV7-8 to TRBJ1-5; possible D gene TRBD1, 5 bases. CDR3 length: 16 residues. V gave up 1 base and J gave up 3 bases, with 13 bases separating them. Germline CDR1 and CDR2: SGHVS and FQNEAQ. This CDR3 reads CASSLGDPGSNQPQHF. DNA for the CDR3: TGTGCCAGCAGCTTAGGGGACCCCGGATCCAATCAGCCCCAGCATTTT.

The chain carries TRBV2 and TRBJ2-7, with 10 bases aligning to TRBD1. Germline lookup yields CDR1 SNHLY and CDR2 FYNNEI. With V trimmed by 4 bases and J by 3 bases, 3 bases remained unmatched. This CDR3 has 14 amino acids. The CDR3 loop is CASSVGTGDYEQYF. DNA for the CDR3: TGTGCCAGCAGTGTGGGGACAGGGGACTACGAGCAGTACTTC.

The chain is built from TRBV5-1 and TRBJ2-5, with 7 bases fitting TRBD2. This CDR3 is 15 amino acids long. The V segment lost 1 base and the J segment 1 base; nucleotides outside the gene matches: 4. Germline V gene data show CDR1 as SGHRS and CDR2 as YFSETQ. The CDR3 nucleotides read TGCGCCAGCAGCTTGTGGTCTAGCGGCCAAGAGACCCAGTACTTC. Its translation: CASSLWSSGQETQYF.

This clone was recorded many times. The gene calls are TRBV9 and TRBJ1-1; no clear D gene. V gave up 4 bases and J gave up 1 base, with 8 bases separating them. The CDR3 covers 13 residues. Germline-derived CDR1 and CDR2 are SGDLS and YYNGEE. The CDR3 is CASSLNRNTEAFF. CDR3 in DNA: TGTGCCAGCAGCCTCAACAGGAACACTGAAGCTTTCTTT.

The chain employs TRBV2 and TRBJ2-7, with 13 nucleotides matching TRBD2. This CDR3 is 16 amino acids long. V shed 4 bases, J shed 8 bases, and the junction held 11 bases outside the gene matches. Per the germline V gene, CDR1 is SNHLY and CDR2 is FYNNEI. As DNA, the CDR3 is TGTGCCAGCAGTGGCCTCACCACTAGCGGGAGGGGTAAGCAGTACTTC. Its translation is CASSGLTTSGRGKQYF. Together with reference TRBV2 and TRBJ2-7, the CDR3 gives the full variable domain: EPEVTQTPSHQVTQMGQEVILRCVPISNHLYFYWYRQILGQKVEFLVSFYNNEISEKSEIFDDQFSVERPDGSNFTLKIRSTKLEDSAMYFCASSGLTTSGRGKQYFGPGTRLTVT.

The gene calls are TRBV30 and TRBJ2-3; D is perhaps TRBD2 (5 bases). Looked up from germline, CDR1 is GTSNPN and CDR2 is SVGIG (reference sequence). The CDR3 has 14 amino acids. Deletions cut 4 bases from V and 6 bases from J, with 17 bases between. The CDR3 nucleotides are TGTGCCTGGAAACGGGGTAGTCGGCCGGATACGCAGTATTTT. Encoded protein: CAWKRGSRPDTQYF.

This clone occurred a few times. V is TRBV7-2 and J is TRBJ2-7; D uncertain. Germline V gives CDR1 SGHTA, CDR2 FQGNSA. The CDR3 has 11 residues. Trimming took 5 bases from V and 5 from J, leaving 7 bases between them. Here the CDR3 reads CASSRSDEQYF. The DNA for the CDR3 is TGTGCCAGCAGCCGCAGTGACGAGCAGTACTTC.